The 4 T cell receptor beta chains below were found in one sample sequenced in a study of blood T cell repertoires in COVID-19. TCRdb keeps only in-frame clones here, not all; method: immunoSEQ multiplex PCR. The table shows 85,000 to 90,000 clones, with about 91% occurring only once. Sample: peripheral blood. The receptors originated from a woman aged 80 or older with active COVID-19.

V is TRBV28 and J is TRBJ1-4; 10 bases map to TRBD1. There are 18 residues in the CDR3. Germline CDR1 MDHEN, CDR2 SYDVKM. Trimming at V came to 4 bases and at J to 0 bases, leaving 8 bases not matched to a gene. CDR3 residues: CASSSGTGVPATNEKLFF. Here the CDR3 DNA reads TGTGCCAGCAGTTCCGGGACAGGGGTTCCTGCAACTAATGAAAAACTGTTTTTT.

J is TRBJ1-2 and V is TRBV29-1; a possible D gene is TRBD1 (6 bases). This CDR3 contains 14 residues. The V end lost 6 bases, the J end lost 0 bases, and 14 bases lay between the germline ends. The germline gives CDR1 SQVTM, CDR2 ANQGSEA. CDR3 sequence reads: CSVTPGQTNYGYTF. The CDR3 DNA sequence: TGCAGCGTAACCCCTGGACAGACTAACTATGGCTACACCTTC.

The chain employs TRBV12-2 and TRBJ2-1; TRBD2, as called in the table, went unchecked against the DNA. TRBV12-2 represents a pseudogene. This CDR3 comprises 13 residues. The CDR3 loop reads CASRFGLAHEQFF. In nucleotides, the CDR3 is TGTGCAAGTCGCTTTGGGCTAGCCCATGAGCAGTTCTTC.

The chain combines TRBV28 with TRBJ2-3; 7 bases align to TRBD1. The V and J ends lost 5 bases and 3 bases, in that order; junction bases with no gene match: 8. The CDR3 spans 15 residues. Germline V gene sequence: CDR1 MDHEN, CDR2 SYDVKM. For the CDR3, the DNA is TGTGCCAGCAGTAGCCCCGCAGGGGGTACAGATACGCAGTATTTT. Translating it yields CASSSPAGGTDTQYF.